This paragraph reports one TCR beta chain. CDR1 is SGDLS, CDR2 YYNGEE, per germline. The CDR3 runs 12 residues. Trimming stripped 0 bases from V and 5 bases from J, with 6 bases between. Ages ranged from about 18 to 100 years, with residence in about 24 US areas. Categorization into cohorts depended on clinical history that participants reported. These data originate in a study of blood T cell repertoires in COVID-19. As for the study in general: PBMCs, B-cell-depleted T cells, or T cells were the source of the cDNA or gDNA that made up the material.

The authors' processing: The assay estimated nucleated cells by amplifying reference gene primers. The repertoire was sequenced with immunoSEQ multiplex PCR; TCRdb's copy has only in-frame clones and lacks some. Clone size and the V and J calls come from that table; the DNA yielded D and trimming. Of a few hundred thousand clones listed, 85% to 90% are singletons. J is TRBJ2-7 and V is TRBV9; D remains unclear. This receptor was taken from a woman in her 30s who had recovered from COVID-19. Sequences were obtained from PBMCs or T cells enriched from blood (not recorded which). The CDR3 nucleotides are TGTGCCAGCAGCGTAGAGCCCCACGAGCAGTACTTC. Protein product: CASSVEPHEQYF.